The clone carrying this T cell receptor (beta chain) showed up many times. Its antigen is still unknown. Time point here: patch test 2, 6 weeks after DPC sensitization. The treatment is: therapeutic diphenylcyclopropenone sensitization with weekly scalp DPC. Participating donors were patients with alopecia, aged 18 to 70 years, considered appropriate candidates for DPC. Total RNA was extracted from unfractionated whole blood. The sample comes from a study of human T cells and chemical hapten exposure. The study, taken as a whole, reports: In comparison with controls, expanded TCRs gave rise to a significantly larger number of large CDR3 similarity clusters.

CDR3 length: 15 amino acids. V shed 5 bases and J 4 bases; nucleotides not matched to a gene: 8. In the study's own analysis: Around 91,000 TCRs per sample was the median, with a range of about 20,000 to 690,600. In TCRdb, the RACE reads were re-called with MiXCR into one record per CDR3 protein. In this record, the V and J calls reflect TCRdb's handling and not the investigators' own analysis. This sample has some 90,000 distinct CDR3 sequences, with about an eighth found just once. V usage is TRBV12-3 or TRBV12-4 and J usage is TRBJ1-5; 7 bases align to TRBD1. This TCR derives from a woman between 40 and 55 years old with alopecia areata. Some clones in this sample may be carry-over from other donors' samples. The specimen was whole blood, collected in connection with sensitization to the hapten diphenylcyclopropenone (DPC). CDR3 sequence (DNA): TGTGCCAGCAGTCCACAGACAGGGAGTAATCAGCCCCAGCATTTT. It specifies CASSPQTGSNQPQHF.